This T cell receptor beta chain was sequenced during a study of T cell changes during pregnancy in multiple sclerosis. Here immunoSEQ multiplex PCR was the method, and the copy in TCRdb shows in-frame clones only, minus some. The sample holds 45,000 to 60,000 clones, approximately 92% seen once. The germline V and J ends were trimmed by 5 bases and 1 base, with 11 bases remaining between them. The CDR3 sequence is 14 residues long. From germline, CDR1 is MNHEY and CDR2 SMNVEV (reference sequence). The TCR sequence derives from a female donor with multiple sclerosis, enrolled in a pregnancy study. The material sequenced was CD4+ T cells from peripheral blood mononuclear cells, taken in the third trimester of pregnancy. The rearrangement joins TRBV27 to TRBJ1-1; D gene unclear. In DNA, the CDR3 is TGTGCCAGCAGTCTCCACCGACAGAACACTGAAGCTTTCTTT. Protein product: CASSLHRQNTEAFF.